The 17 T cell receptor beta chains presented below share a single source sample, sequenced in a study of T cells in Graves' hyperthyroidism and ophthalmopathy. Amplification of TCR beta CDR3 regions used RNA as the template. TCR CDR3 underwent first-round RT-PCR with the HTBI primer set. Via MiXCR, TCRdb re-called the multiplex PCR reads, giving one row per CDR3 protein. The repertoire includes over 250,000 distinct CDR3 sequences, about 25% of them detected once, and roughly a quarter sits in the top ten. Sequenced material: blood. The source is a middle-aged man with Graves' hyperthyroidism that later progressed to Graves' ophthalmopathy.

This clonotype was seen at least ten times. The V gene is TRBV7-8, the J gene TRBJ2-7; D is ambiguous. Per the germline V gene, CDR1 is SGHVS and CDR2 is FQNEAQ. The ends were cut back, 5 bases at V and 5 bases at J, with 16 bases in the middle. The CDR3 runs to 14 residues. This chain's CDR3 is CASSRLAGTHEQYF. The CDR3, as DNA: TGTGCCAGCAGCCGGCTGGCAGGAACGCACGAGCAGTACTTC.

This clonotype was found many times. This sequence joins TRBV20-1 and TRBJ1-1; D is unclear. The V end was cut by 6 bases, the J end by 6 bases, with 11 bases between. In germline, CDR1 is DFQATT, CDR2 SNEGSKA (reference sequence). The CDR3 extends over 11 amino acids. CDR3 nucleotides: TGCAGTGCAAAACAGAGGGCTGAAGCTTTCTTT. It codes for CSAKQRAEAFF.

This clonotype was seen only a few times. The chain couples TRBV12-3 or TRBV12-4 to TRBJ2-7; D is perhaps TRBD1 (6 bases). This CDR3 has 13 amino acids. Trimming took off 8 bases at V and 2 bases at J, with 13 bases between the two ends. CDR3 bases: TGTGCCAGCGGGGACATACCTACCTACGAGCAGTACTTC. The encoded protein is CASGDIPTYEQYF.

This clonotype was counted many times. CDR3: CASSPFPESSYNSPLHF. CDR3 bases: TGTGCCAGCTCACCATTTCCAGAGAGCTCCTATAATTCACCCCTCCACTTT. The gene calls are TRBV18 and TRBJ1-6, with D uncertain. Germline loops: CDR1 KGHSH, CDR2 LQKENI. Trimming removed 2 bases from V and 0 bases from J, with 11 bases in between. The CDR3 is 17 residues long.

V and J are TRBV2 and TRBJ1-3; the D gene is possibly TRBD1 (6 bases). The CDR3 is 15 amino acids. V dropped 5 bases and J dropped 0 bases, with 11 bases sitting between them. The germline gives CDR1 SNHLY, CDR2 FYNNEI. The CDR3 sequence: CASSNDRFSGNTIYF. CDR3 in DNA: TGTGCCAGCAGTAACGACAGGTTCTCTGGAAACACCATATATTTT.

This clonotype has a count of ten or more. J is TRBJ1-1 and V is TRBV4-1, with D unclear. The CDR3 sequence is 14 residues long. CDR1 and CDR2 (germline): MGHRA, YSYEKL. V lost 2 bases and J lost 1, with 8 bases in between. CDR3 in DNA: TGCGCCAGCAGCCAAACGGCGGGGAACACTGAAGCTTTCTTT. Amino acids: CASSQTAGNTEAFF.

This clonotype was detected only a few times. The V call is TRBV29-1, the J call TRBJ2-7; the D is unclear. Trimming removed 4 bases from V and 2 bases from J, with 15 bases in between. This CDR3 comprises 14 residues. Looked up from germline, CDR1 is SQVTM and CDR2 is ANQGSEA. The CDR3 reads CSVVKSFQPYEQYF. The CDR3 bases are TGCAGCGTTGTAAAGAGTTTCCAACCCTACGAGCAGTACTTC.

At least ten counts were recorded for this clonotype. The chain links TRBV5-1 to TRBJ2-6; D is unresolved. Germline CDR1 is SGHRS and CDR2 is YFSETQ. The CDR3 has 13 residues. Trimming removed 2 bases at V and 10 bases at J, with 10 bases between. The CDR3 sequence is CASSFGRENVLTF. The CDR3 nucleotides are TGCGCCAGCAGCTTCGGCAGAGAGAACGTCCTGACTTTC. The whole variable domain, remainder taken from reference TRBV5-1 and TRBJ2-6, is KAGVTQTPRYLIKTRGQQVTLSCSPISGHRSVSWYQQTPGQGLQFLFEYFSETQRNKGNFPGRFSGRQFSNSRSEMNVSTLELGDSALYLCASSFGRENVLTFGAGSRLTVL.

The table lists this clonotype with many counts. The chain recombines TRBV24-1 with TRBJ1-5, with 7 positions matching TRBD1. The CDR3 length is 16 residues. Germline CDR1 and CDR2: KGHDR and SFDVKD. V lost 3 bases to trimming and J lost 1 base; unmatched junction nucleotides: 5. As DNA, the CDR3 is TGTGCCACCAGTGATAGGACGGACAGGAGCAATCAGCCCCAGCATTTT. It specifies CATSDRTDRSNQPQHF.

This clonotype was counted many times. The V gene is TRBV12-3 or TRBV12-4, the J gene TRBJ1-1; D is ambiguous. This CDR3 is built from 11 residues. V was pared by 3 bases and J by 11 bases, with 10 bases between. CDR3 protein: CASSLSRAAFF. The CDR3 bases are TGTGCCAGCAGTTTGAGTAGGGCGGCTTTCTTT.

The chain recombines TRBV7-2 with TRBJ2-7; 7 bases map to TRBD1. J gave up 3 bases and V 3 bases, and 5 bases lay outside the gene matches. Germline values: CDR1 SGHTA, CDR2 FQGNSA. The CDR3 contains 14 residues. As DNA, the CDR3 is TGTGCCAGCAGCTTTGGGCCAGGGGGCTACGAGCAGTACTTC. Its protein is CASSFGPGGYEQYF.

This clonotype was detected many times. The gene calls are TRBV18 and TRBJ2-5; D remains unclear. From germline, CDR1 is KGHSH and CDR2 LQKENI. There are 15 residues in the CDR3. Trimming shortened V by 6 bases and J by 2 bases, and 16 bases separated the two germline ends. The CDR3 is CASSPNMGGQETQYF. CDR3 coding DNA: TGTGCCAGCTCCCCAAATATGGGTGGGCAAGAGACCCAGTACTTC.

The chain combines TRBV6-1 with TRBJ2-2; TRBD1 is a possible D gene (6 bases). Deletions cut 5 bases from V and 3 bases from J, with 13 bases between. The CDR3 sequence is 15 residues long. From germline, CDR1 is MNHNS and CDR2 SASEGT. CDR3 sequence: CASSLGDTYTGELFF. The CDR3 DNA reads TGTGCCAGCAGTCTCGGGGACACCTACACCGGGGAGCTGTTTTTT.

This clonotype has at least ten counts. The genes are TRBV29-1 and TRBJ1-2; 11 nucleotides agree with TRBD1. CDR1 SQVTM and CDR2 ANQGSEA come from the germline V gene. Trimming removed 5 bases from V and 8 bases from J; junction bases left unmatched: 10. The CDR3 runs to 14 residues. CDR3 nucleotide sequence: TGCAGCGTTAACCCCGGGACAGGGGGACGGGGCTACACCTTC. This gives the protein CSVNPGTGGRGYTF.

This rearrangement joins TRBV5-1 to TRBJ1-1; no reliable D call. Trimming removed 3 bases at V and 0 bases at J, with 9 bases between. This CDR3 region has 14 residues. Germline CDR1 SGHRS, CDR2 YFSETQ. CDR3 DNA: TGCGCCAGCAGCTGGGCGGATATGAACACTGAAGCTTTCTTT. The encoded protein is CASSWADMNTEAFF.

This clonotype was observed at least ten times. This chain joins TRBV24-1 and TRBJ2-2; D not resolved. The CDR3 sequence is 14 residues long. The V and J ends lost 3 bases and 3 bases respectively, with 7 bases between them. The V gene's germline CDR1 is KGHDR and CDR2 SFDVKD. The CDR3 bases are TGTGCCACCAGTGATGTGGACCACACCGGGGAGCTGTTTTTT. Protein: CATSDVDHTGELFF.

V is TRBV6-2 or TRBV6-3 and J is TRBJ1-1; 11 bases align to TRBD1. The CDR3 is 16 amino acids. Losses at the gene ends were 0 bases for V and 11 bases for J; bases not matched to a gene: 11. Germline V gene lookup returns CDR1 MNHEY and CDR2 SVGEGT. Written as DNA, the CDR3 is TGTGCCAGCAGTTACTCCCCGGAACCGGGACAGGGGGATGCTTTCTTT. Its translation is CASSYSPEPGQGDAFF.